The rows below give T cell receptor beta chains drawn from one sample of a study of control samples from healthy donors and cancer patients. Data came from immunoSEQ multiplex PCR; TCRdb stores just in-frame clones and leaves some out. The sample records 120,000 or so clones, almost 95% being singletons. Input material: PBMCs. The receptors were gathered from an elderly man with head and neck cancer. Each CDR3 is given without its conserved first and last residue.

CDR3 length: 11
J gene: TRBJ1-1
V gene: TRBV6-5
CDR3 protein: ASRGQLNTEAF

CDR3 length: 14
J gene: TRBJ2-3
V gene: TRBV5-4
CDR3 protein: ASSLYFPGVSDTQY

CDR3 length: 12
J gene: TRBJ2-7
V gene: TRBV3-1/TRBV3-2
CDR3 protein: ASSPSGDSYEQY

CDR3 length: 13
J gene: TRBJ2-3
V gene: TRBV6-4
CDR3 protein: ASSDSAWGPDTQY

CDR3 length: 9
J gene: TRBJ2-5
V gene: TRBV6-2/TRBV6-3
CDR3 protein: ASSYGETQY

CDR3 length: 11
J gene: TRBJ2-7
V gene: TRBV19
CDR3 protein: ASNSGRAYEQY

CDR3 length: 11
J gene: TRBJ2-5
V gene: TRBV5-4
CDR3 protein: ASGPGGRETQY

CDR3 length: 12
J gene: TRBJ1-3
V gene: TRBV30
CDR3 protein: AWSAGQGENTIY

CDR3 length: 12
J gene: TRBJ2-7
V gene: TRBV5-1
CDR3 protein: ASSLQQGEVEQY

CDR3 length: 11
J gene: TRBJ1-1
V gene: TRBV4-1
CDR3 protein: ASSQDRGGINF

CDR3 length: 14
J gene: TRBJ2-2
V gene: TRBV10-3
CDR3 protein: AISDPALAGTGELF

CDR3 length: 12
J gene: TRBJ1-1
V gene: TRBV6-5
CDR3 protein: ASSYPGQNTEAF

CDR3 length: 12
J gene: TRBJ1-6
V gene: TRBV6-5
CDR3 protein: ASTPDSYNSPLH

CDR3 length: 11
J gene: TRBJ2-7
V gene: TRBV7-8
CDR3 protein: ASKLAGEYEQY

CDR3 length: 13
J gene: TRBJ1-2
V gene: TRBV7-2
CDR3 protein: ASSPQGSANYGYT